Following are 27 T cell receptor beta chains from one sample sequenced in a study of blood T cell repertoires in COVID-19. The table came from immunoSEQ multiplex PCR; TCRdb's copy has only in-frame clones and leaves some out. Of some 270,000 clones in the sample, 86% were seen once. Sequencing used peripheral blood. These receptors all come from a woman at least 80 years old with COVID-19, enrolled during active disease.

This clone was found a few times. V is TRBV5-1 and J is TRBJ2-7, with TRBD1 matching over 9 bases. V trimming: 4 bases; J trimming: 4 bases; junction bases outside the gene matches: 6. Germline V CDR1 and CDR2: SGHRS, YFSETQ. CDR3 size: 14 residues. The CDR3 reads CASSPGDREYEQYV. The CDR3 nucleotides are TGCGCCAGCAGCCCGGGGGACAGGGAGTACGAGCAGTACGTC.

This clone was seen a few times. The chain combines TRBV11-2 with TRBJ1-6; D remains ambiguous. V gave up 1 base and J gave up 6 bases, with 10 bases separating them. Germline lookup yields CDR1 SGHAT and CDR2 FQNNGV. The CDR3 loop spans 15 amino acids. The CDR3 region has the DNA TGTGCCAGCAGCTTAGGACACACGATTAATTCACCCCTCCACTTT. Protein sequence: CASSLGHTINSPLHF.

The CDR3 spells CASSPGTGYNEQFF. As DNA, the CDR3 is TGTGCCAGCAGCCCCGGGACAGGGTACAATGAGCAGTTCTTC. The gene calls are TRBV3-1 (or the pseudogene TRBV3-2) and TRBJ2-1; TRBD1 agrees at 9 bases. Germline CDR1 and CDR2: LGHDT and YNNKEL (reference sequence). Trimming took 4 bases from V and 4 from J; bases not matched to a gene: 2. The CDR3 consists of 14 residues.

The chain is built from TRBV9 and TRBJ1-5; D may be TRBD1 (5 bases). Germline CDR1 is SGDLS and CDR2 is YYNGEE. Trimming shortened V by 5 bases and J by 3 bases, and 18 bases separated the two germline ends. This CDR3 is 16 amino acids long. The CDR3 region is CASSAGPGRVNQPQHF. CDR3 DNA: TGTGCCAGCAGTGCAGGCCCGGGCAGGGTCAATCAGCCCCAGCATTTT.

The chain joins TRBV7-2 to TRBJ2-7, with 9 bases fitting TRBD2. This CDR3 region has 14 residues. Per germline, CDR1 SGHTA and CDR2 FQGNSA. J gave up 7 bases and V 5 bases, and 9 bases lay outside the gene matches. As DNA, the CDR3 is TGTGCCAGCAGCAGGGGTAGCGGGGGCTGGGAGCAGTACTTC. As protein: CASSRGSGGWEQYF. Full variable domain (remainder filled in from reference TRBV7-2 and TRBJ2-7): GAGVSQSPSNKVTEKGKDVELRCDPISGHTALYWYRQSLGQGLEFLIYFQGNSAPDKSGLPSDRFSAERTGGSVSTLTIQRTQQEDSAVYLCASSRGSGGWEQYFGPGTRLTVT.

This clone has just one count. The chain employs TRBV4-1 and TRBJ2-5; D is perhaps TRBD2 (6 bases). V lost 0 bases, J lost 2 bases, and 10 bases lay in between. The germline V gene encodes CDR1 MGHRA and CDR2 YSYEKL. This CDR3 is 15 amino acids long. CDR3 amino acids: CASSQDRGGQETQYF. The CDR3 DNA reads TGCGCCAGCAGCCAAGATCGTGGGGGGCAAGAGACCCAGTACTTC.

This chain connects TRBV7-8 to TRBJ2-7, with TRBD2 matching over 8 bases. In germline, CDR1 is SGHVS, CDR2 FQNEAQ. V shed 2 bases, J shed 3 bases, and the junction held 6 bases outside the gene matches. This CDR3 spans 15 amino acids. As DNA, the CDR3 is TGTGCCAGCAGCTTATGGGCCGGGGGGGACTACGAGCAGTACGTC. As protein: CASSLWAGGDYEQYV.

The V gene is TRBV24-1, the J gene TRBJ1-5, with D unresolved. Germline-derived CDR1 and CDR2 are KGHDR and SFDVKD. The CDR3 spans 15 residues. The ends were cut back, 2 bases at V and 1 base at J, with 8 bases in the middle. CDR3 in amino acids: CATSDSGKSNQPQHF. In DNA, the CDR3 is TGTGCCACCAGTGATTCGGGAAAAAGCAATCAGCCCCAGCATTTT.

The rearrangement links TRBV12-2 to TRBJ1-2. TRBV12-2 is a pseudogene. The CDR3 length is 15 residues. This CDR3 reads CASRSRVGGPEGYTF. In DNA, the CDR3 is TGTGCAAGTCGCTCAAGGGTCGGGGGGCCAGAAGGCTACACCTTC.

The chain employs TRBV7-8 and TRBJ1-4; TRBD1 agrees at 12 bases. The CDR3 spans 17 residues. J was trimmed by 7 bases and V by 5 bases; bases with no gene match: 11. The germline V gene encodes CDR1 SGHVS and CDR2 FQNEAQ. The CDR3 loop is CASSTGTGGGRSEKLFF. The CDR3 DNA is TGTGCCAGCAGCACCGGGACAGGGGGCGGTCGGTCTGAAAAACTGTTTTTT.

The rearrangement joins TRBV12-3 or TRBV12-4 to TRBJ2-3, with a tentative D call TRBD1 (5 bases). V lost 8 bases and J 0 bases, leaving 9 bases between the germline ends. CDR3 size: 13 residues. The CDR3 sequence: CASGDRSTDTQYF. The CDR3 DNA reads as TGTGCCAGCGGTGACAGAAGCACAGATACGCAGTATTTT.

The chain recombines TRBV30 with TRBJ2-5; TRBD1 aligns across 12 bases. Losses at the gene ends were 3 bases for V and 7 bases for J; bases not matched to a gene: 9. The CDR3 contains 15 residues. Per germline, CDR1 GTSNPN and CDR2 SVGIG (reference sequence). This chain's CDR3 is CAWSWQGQGAGTQYF. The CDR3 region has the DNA TGTGCCTGGAGCTGGCAGGGACAGGGGGCTGGGACCCAGTACTTC.

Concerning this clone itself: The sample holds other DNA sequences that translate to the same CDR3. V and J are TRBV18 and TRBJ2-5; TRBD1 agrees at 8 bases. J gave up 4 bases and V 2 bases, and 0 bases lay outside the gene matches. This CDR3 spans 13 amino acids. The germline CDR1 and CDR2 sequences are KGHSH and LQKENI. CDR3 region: CASSPGTGETQYF. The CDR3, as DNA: TGTGCCAGCTCACCAGGGACAGGAGAGACCCAGTACTTC.

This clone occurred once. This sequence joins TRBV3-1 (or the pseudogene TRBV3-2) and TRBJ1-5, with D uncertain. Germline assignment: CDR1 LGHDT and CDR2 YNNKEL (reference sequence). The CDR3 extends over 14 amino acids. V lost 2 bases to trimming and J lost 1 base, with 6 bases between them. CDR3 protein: CASSQQQSNQPQHF. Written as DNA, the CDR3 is TGTGCCAGCAGCCAACAACAGAGCAATCAGCCCCAGCATTTT.

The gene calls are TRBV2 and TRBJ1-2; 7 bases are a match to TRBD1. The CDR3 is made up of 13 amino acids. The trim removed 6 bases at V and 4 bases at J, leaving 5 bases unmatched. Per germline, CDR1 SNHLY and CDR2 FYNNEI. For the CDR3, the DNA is TGTGCCAGCAGCCGACAGGGAGGCTATGGCTACACCTTC. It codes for CASSRQGGYGYTF.

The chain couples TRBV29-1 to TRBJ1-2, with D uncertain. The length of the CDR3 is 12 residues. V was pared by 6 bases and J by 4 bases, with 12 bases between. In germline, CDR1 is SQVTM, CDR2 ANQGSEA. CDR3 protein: CSVSAGSYGYTF. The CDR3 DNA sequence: TGCAGCGTCAGCGCGGGGTCCTATGGCTACACCTTC.

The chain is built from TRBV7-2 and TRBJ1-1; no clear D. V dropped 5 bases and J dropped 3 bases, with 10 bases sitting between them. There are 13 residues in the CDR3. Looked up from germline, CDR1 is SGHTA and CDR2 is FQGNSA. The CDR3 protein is CASSVSGYTEAFF. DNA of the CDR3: TGTGCCAGCAGCGTCTCGGGATACACTGAAGCTTTCTTT. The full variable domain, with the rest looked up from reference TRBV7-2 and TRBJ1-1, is GAGVSQSPSNKVTEKGKDVELRCDPISGHTALYWYRQSLGQGLEFLIYFQGNSAPDKSGLPSDRFSAERTGGSVSTLTIQRTQQEDSAVYLCASSVSGYTEAFFGQGTRLTVV.

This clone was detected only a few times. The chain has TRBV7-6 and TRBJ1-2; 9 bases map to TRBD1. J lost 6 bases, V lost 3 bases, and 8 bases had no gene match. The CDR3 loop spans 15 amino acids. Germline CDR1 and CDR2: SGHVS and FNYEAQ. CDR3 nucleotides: TGTGCCAGCAGCTTCTCGACAGGGGGATCGGATGGCTACACCTTC. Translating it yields CASSFSTGGSDGYTF.

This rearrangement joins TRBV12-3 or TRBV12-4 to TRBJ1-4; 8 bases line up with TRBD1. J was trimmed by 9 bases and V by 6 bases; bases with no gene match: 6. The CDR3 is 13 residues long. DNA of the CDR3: TGTGCCAGCAGGAAAGCAGGGGGCCAAAAACTGTTTTTT. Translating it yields CASRKAGGQKLFF.

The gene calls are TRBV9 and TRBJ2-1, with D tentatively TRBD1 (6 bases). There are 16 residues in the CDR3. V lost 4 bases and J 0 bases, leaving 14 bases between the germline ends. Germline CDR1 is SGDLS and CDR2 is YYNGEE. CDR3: CASSRDDRFSYNEQFF. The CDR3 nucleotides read TGTGCCAGCAGCAGAGACGACAGGTTCTCCTACAATGAGCAGTTCTTC.

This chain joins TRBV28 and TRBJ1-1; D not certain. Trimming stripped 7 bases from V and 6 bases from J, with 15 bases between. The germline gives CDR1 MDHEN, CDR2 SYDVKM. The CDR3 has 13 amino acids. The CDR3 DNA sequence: TGTGCCAGCAAACTAGGGAAGGCGGCTGAAGCTTTCTTT. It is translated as CASKLGKAAEAFF.

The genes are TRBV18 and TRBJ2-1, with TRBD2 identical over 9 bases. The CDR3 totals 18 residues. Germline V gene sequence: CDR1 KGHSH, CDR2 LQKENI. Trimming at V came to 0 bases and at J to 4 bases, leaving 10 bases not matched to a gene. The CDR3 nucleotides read TGTGCCAGCTCACCACCGGGAGCGGGGGGCCCCCTTTACAATGAGCAGTTCTTC. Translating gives CASSPPGAGGPLYNEQFF.

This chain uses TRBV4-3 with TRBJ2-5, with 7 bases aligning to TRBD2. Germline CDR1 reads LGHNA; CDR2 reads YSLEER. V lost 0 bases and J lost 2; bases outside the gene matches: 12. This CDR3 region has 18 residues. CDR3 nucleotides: TGCGCCAGCAGCCAAGACCTACCCACATTGGGGGGGCAAGAGACCCAGTACTTC. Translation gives CASSQDLPTLGGQETQYF.

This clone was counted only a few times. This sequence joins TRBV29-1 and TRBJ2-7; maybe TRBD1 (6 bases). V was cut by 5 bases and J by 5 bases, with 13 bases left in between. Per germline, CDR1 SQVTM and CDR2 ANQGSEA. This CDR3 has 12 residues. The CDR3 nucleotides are TGCAGCGTTCGAACTACAGGGAACGAGCAGTACGTC. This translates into CSVRTTGNEQYV.

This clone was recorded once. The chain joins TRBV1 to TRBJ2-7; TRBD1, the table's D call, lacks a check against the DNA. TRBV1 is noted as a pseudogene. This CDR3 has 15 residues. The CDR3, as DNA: TGCACCAGCAGCCAAGAGGAGACAGAGACCTACGAGCAGTACTTC. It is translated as CTSSQEETETYEQYF.

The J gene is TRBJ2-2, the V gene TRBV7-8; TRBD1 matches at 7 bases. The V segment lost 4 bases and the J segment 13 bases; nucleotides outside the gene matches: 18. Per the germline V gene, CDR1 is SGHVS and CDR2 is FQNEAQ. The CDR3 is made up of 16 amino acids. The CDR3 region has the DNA TGTGCCAGCAGCTACCAACAGGGGCACACTTATGACGGGCTGTTTTTT. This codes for CASSYQQGHTYDGLFF.

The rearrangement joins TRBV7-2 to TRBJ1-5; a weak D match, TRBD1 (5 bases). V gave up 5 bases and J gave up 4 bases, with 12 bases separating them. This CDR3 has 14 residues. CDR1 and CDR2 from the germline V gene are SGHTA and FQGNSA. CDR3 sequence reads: CASSPGRGNQPQHF. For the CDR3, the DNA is TGTGCCAGCAGCCCAGGTCGGGGGAATCAGCCCCAGCATTTT.